One sample yielded the 17 T cell receptor beta chains listed below, sequenced in a study of monozygotic twins with inflammatory bowel disease. TCRdb reworked the 5' RACE reads into one entry per CDR3 protein, no DNA. Its table records some 450,000 distinct CDR3 sequences. The source material was blood. The receptors derive from a human donor with ulcerative colitis or Crohn's disease, or a healthy co-twin of an affected twin (not recorded which).

The chain is built from TRBV19 and TRBJ2-2; TCRdb's D call of TRBD2 is untestable without DNA. The CDR3 consists of 14 residues. Germline V gives CDR1 LNHDA, CDR2 SQIVND (reference sequence). This CDR3 is CASSIPSVGGELFF.

V usage is TRBV7-2 and J usage is TRBJ2-2; there is no DNA to check the TCRdb D call of TRBD1. This CDR3 region has 15 residues. Germline V CDR1 and CDR2: SGHTA, FQGNSA. The CDR3 loop reads CASSLEARGTGELFF.

The J gene is TRBJ1-2, the V gene TRBV12-3 or TRBV12-4; with no DNA, the TCRdb D assignment of TRBD1 cannot be verified. CDR3 length: 14 residues. This chain's CDR3 is CASSFGGANYGYTF.

The V gene is TRBV11-2, the J gene TRBJ2-2; TCRdb proposes TRBD1, but this gene call is untestable without DNA. The CDR3 covers 16 residues. In germline, CDR1 is SGHAT, CDR2 FQNNGV. This chain's CDR3 is CASSLRSGQVTGELFF.

The chain has TRBV9 and TRBJ1-2. Germline V CDR1 and CDR2: SGDLS, YYNGEE. CDR3 length: 16 amino acids. The CDR3 sequence is CASSVDLRETNYGYTF. The variable domain in full, with the rest retrieved from reference TRBV9 and TRBJ1-2, is DSGVTQTPKHLITATGQRVTLRCSPRSGDLSVYWYQQSLDQGLQFLIQYYNGEERAKGNILERFSAQQFPDLHSELNLSSLELGDSALYFCASSVDLRETNYGYTFGSGTRLTVV.

The chain joins TRBV7-9 to TRBJ2-7; absent DNA, TCRdb's TRBD2 call cannot be checked. The length of the CDR3 is 13 residues. CDR1 is SEHNR and CDR2 is FQNEAQ in the germline V gene (reference sequence). CDR3 sequence reads: CASSRELVYEQYF. The entire variable domain, with the rest obtained from reference TRBV7-9 and TRBJ2-7, is as follows: DTGVSQNPRHKITKRGQNVTFRCDPISEHNRLYWYRQTLGQGPEFLTYFQNEAQLEKSRLLSDRFSAERPKGSFSTLEIQRTEQGDSAMYLCASSRELVYEQYFGPGTRLTVT.

V and J are TRBV5-1 and TRBJ1-1; TCRdb proposes TRBD1, but this gene call is untestable without DNA. The CDR3 runs to 15 residues. CDR1 is SGHRS and CDR2 is YFSETQ in the germline V gene. CDR3 amino acids: CASSLGQVTEGEAFF.

The rearrangement links TRBV12-3 or TRBV12-4 to TRBJ2-5; TCRdb names TRBD1, which stays unverified in the absence of DNA. The CDR3 length is 13 residues. This CDR3 is CASRPQGRETQYF.

The chain uses TRBV29-1 and TRBJ1-3. This CDR3 is built from 11 residues. Germline values: CDR1 SQVTM, CDR2 ANQGSEA. Here the CDR3 reads CSVGAGNTIYF. Looking up the rest from reference TRBV29-1 and TRBJ1-3 gives the full variable domain: SAVISQKPSRDICQRGTSLTIQCQVDSQVTMMFWYRQQPGQSLTLIATANQGSEATYESGFVIDKFPISRPNLTFSTLTVSNMSPEDSSIYLCSVGAGNTIYFGEGSWLTVV.

The rearrangement uses TRBV30 and TRBJ1-1. This CDR3 contains 12 residues. CDR1 is GTSNPN and CDR2 is SVGIG in the germline V gene (reference sequence). The CDR3 here is CAWSVEGTEAFF.

The rearrangement joins TRBV18 to TRBJ2-2. This CDR3 has 15 amino acids. Germline V lookup: CDR1 KGHSH, CDR2 LQKENI. CDR3 sequence: CASSPPSGSTGELFF.

This chain uses TRBV7-9 with TRBJ2-1; TCRdb designates TRBD2, a call that cannot be tested without DNA. CDR1 and CDR2 (germline): SEHNR, FQNEAQ (reference sequence). The CDR3 has 16 residues. The CDR3 here is CASSPTGAGLEREQFF.

The J gene is TRBJ1-2, the V gene TRBV18; checking the TCRdb D call of TRBD1 is not possible without DNA. The V gene's germline CDR1 is KGHSH and CDR2 LQKENI. The CDR3 has 14 residues. CDR3 amino acids: CASSPVGGIHGYTF.

The chain recombines TRBV3-1 with TRBJ1-2; without DNA, the TCRdb call of TRBD1 cannot be checked. Germline lookup yields CDR1 LGHDT and CDR2 YNNKEL (reference sequence). This CDR3 has 14 amino acids. The CDR3 spells CASSHRQGNYGYTF.

The gene calls are TRBV12-3 or TRBV12-4 and TRBJ2-7; lacking DNA, the TRBD2 call made by TCRdb goes unchecked. This CDR3 contains 15 residues. CDR3 protein: CASSFGPGGNYEQYF.

The V call is TRBV7-9, the J call TRBJ1-5; the TRBD1 assignment by TCRdb is unverifiable without DNA. Germline loops: CDR1 SEHNR, CDR2 FQNEAQ (reference sequence). This CDR3 is 13 amino acids long. The CDR3: CASSVSSGQPQHF.

This chain connects TRBV29-1 to TRBJ2-7; TCRdb lists TRBD1, though no DNA is available to test this call. Germline loops: CDR1 SQVTM, CDR2 ANQGSEA. The CDR3 spans 16 residues. The CDR3 spells CSVGSLRQGKSYEQYF.